Listed below are T cell receptor beta chains from one sample, sequenced in a study of blood T cell repertoires in COVID-19. Assay: immunoSEQ multiplex PCR; the TCRdb copy retains only in-frame clones and omits some. The top ten hold around 8% of the sample, which has some 180,000 clones, 85% seen once. The sample consisted of peripheral blood. These receptors originate from an older woman with acute or convalescent COVID-19. The CDR3 runs from the conserved cysteine through the conserved F or W. The D gene is left open where the match is weak. Size is stated for part of the rows, as once, few or many counts, or as a class when the clone is expanded.

clone size: NA
J gene: TRBJ2-7
V gene: TRBV15
D gene: TRBD1
CDR3 DNA: TGTGCCACCAGCAGAGTGGTTGGTACAGGGGGGACCTACGAGCAGTACTTC
CDR3 protein: CATSRVVGTGGTYEQYF

clone size: NA
J gene: TRBJ1-1
V gene: TRBV7-9
D gene: TRBD1
CDR3 DNA: TGTGCCAGCAGCCCACAAACCGGGACAGGGCTTTTGGGTGAAGCTTTCTTT
CDR3 protein: CASSPQTGTGLLGEAFF

clone size: NA
J gene: TRBJ2-2
V gene: TRBV3-1/TRBV3-2
D gene: NA
CDR3 DNA: TGTGCCAGCAGCCAGCAGGGCACCGGGGAGCTGTTTTTT
CDR3 protein: CASSQQGTGELFF

clone size: few
J gene: TRBJ2-1
V gene: TRBV10-3
D gene: TRBD2
CDR3 DNA: TGTGCCATCAGTGGTAGATCCGGGACTAGCGGGAGTAATGAGCAGTTCTTC
CDR3 protein: CAISGRSGTSGSNEQFF

clone size: NA
J gene: TRBJ2-2
V gene: TRBV6-5
D gene: TRBD2
CDR3 DNA: TGTGCCACCAGACTAGCGGGAGTCCCCGGGGAGCTGTTTTTT
CDR3 protein: CATRLAGVPGELFF

clone size: NA
J gene: TRBJ2-2
V gene: TRBV28
D gene: NA
CDR3 DNA: TGTGCCAGCAGTTTAGGGAGGAGTTCGTACACCGGGGAGCTGTTTTTT
CDR3 protein: CASSLGRSSYTGELFF

clone size: NA
J gene: TRBJ2-2
V gene: TRBV11-2
D gene: NA
CDR3 DNA: TGTGCCAGCAGCTTATATGAAGGGGCCGGGGAGCTGTTTTTT
CDR3 protein: CASSLYEGAGELFF

clone size: few
J gene: TRBJ2-3
V gene: TRBV29-1
D gene: NA
CDR3 DNA: TGCAGCGTTGCTCCGGGGGATACGCAGTATTTT
CDR3 protein: CSVAPGDTQYF

clone size: NA
J gene: TRBJ1-1
V gene: TRBV27
D gene: NA
CDR3 DNA: TGTGCCAGCAGTTGGGGGGACGGGGGGACTGAAGCTTTCTTT
CDR3 protein: CASSWGDGGTEAFF

clone size: NA
J gene: TRBJ2-3
V gene: TRBV24-1
D gene: TRBD2
CDR3 DNA: TGTGCCACCAGTGTGGCAGCGGGAGGGCCAGATACGCAGTATTTT
CDR3 protein: CATSVAAGGPDTQYF

clone size: NA
J gene: TRBJ1-4
V gene: TRBV14
D gene: NA
CDR3 DNA: TGTGCCAGCAGCCAAGACTCGGGCAGGGGTAATGAAAAACTGTTTTTT
CDR3 protein: CASSQDSGRGNEKLFF

clone size: NA
J gene: TRBJ1-3
V gene: TRBV5-5
D gene: TRBD1
CDR3 DNA: TGTGCCAGCAGTTCGACAGGGGCCAGAAACACCATATATTTT
CDR3 protein: CASSSTGARNTIYF

clone size: NA
J gene: TRBJ1-6
V gene: TRBV30
D gene: NA
CDR3 DNA: TGTGCCTGGAGTGTAGACAAAGTCGATTCACCCCTCCACTTT
CDR3 protein: CAWSVDKVDSPLHF

clone size: NA
J gene: TRBJ1-5
V gene: TRBV19
D gene: TRBD1
CDR3 DNA: TGTGCCAGTACCGCCGAGGGACAGCCCAATCAGCCCCAGCATTTT
CDR3 protein: CASTAEGQPNQPQHF

clone size: NA
J gene: TRBJ2-1
V gene: TRBV2
D gene: TRBD2
CDR3 DNA: TGTGCCAGCAGTGAAGGACTAGCGGGAGTGGATGAGCAGTTCTTC
CDR3 protein: CASSEGLAGVDEQFF

clone size: NA
J gene: TRBJ1-6
V gene: TRBV7-3
D gene: TRBD1
CDR3 DNA: TGTGCCAGCAGCCGCGGACAGGGAAATTCACCCCTCCACTTT
CDR3 protein: CASSRGQGNSPLHF

clone size: NA
J gene: TRBJ2-1
V gene: TRBV11-3
D gene: TRBD2
CDR3 DNA: TGTGCCAGCAGTTACCGACTAGCGGGTCGGGGGAATGAGCAGTTCTTC
CDR3 protein: CASSYRLAGRGNEQFF

clone size: NA
J gene: TRBJ1-3
V gene: TRBV20-1
D gene: NA
CDR3 DNA: TGCAGTGCTAGTCAAACGGGGAGCGGAAACACCATATATTTT
CDR3 protein: CSASQTGSGNTIYF

clone size: NA
J gene: TRBJ1-5
V gene: TRBV18
D gene: NA
CDR3 DNA: TGTGCCAGCTCACCGCTGGGGGGAGAGGTCCATCAGCCCCAGCATTTT
CDR3 protein: CASSPLGGEVHQPQHF

clone size: few
J gene: TRBJ2-1
V gene: TRBV4-2
D gene: TRBD2
CDR3 DNA: TGTGCCAGCGCCTCGACTAGGGCTAGCGGAGGCGGGAATGAGCAGTTCTTC
CDR3 protein: CASASTRASGGGNEQFF

clone size: few
J gene: TRBJ1-1
V gene: TRBV6-1
D gene: NA
CDR3 DNA: TGTGCCAGCAGTGAATGGGAGCCTGAAGCTTTCTTT
CDR3 protein: CASSEWEPEAFF

clone size: NA
J gene: TRBJ2-7
V gene: TRBV5-4
D gene: TRBD1
CDR3 DNA: TGTGCCAGCAGCCGGGACAGTTACGAGCAGTACTTC
CDR3 protein: CASSRDSYEQYF

clone size: NA
J gene: TRBJ1-1
V gene: TRBV4-1
D gene: NA
CDR3 DNA: TGCGCCAGCAGCCAAGATTTCGGTGAGGCTTTCTTT
CDR3 protein: CASSQDFGEAFF

clone size: once
J gene: TRBJ2-3
V gene: TRBV5-6
D gene: TRBD2
CDR3 DNA: TGTGCCAGCAGCTTGGGGGCGGGAGGGGAGGATACGCAGTATTTT
CDR3 protein: CASSLGAGGEDTQYF

clone size: NA
J gene: TRBJ1-1
V gene: TRBV2
D gene: TRBD1
CDR3 DNA: TGTGCCAGCCGGGACAGGGGGCTGAACACTGAAGCTTTCTTT
CDR3 protein: CASRDRGLNTEAFF

clone size: NA
J gene: TRBJ2-1
V gene: TRBV2
D gene: TRBD2
CDR3 DNA: TGTGCCAGCAGCGAGACTAGCGGGAATTGGAATGAGCAGTTCTTC
CDR3 protein: CASSETSGNWNEQFF

clone size: NA
J gene: TRBJ1-4
V gene: TRBV20-1
D gene: NA
CDR3 DNA: TGCAGTGCTAGTCTTATGCCGGGACACTCGTCTACAGCAACTAATGAAAAACTGTTTTTT
CDR3 protein: CSASLMPGHSSTATNEKLFF

clone size: NA
J gene: TRBJ1-1
V gene: TRBV5-5
D gene: NA
CDR3 DNA: TGTGCCAGCAGCTTTTCGACAGGGAACACTGAAGCTTTCTTT
CDR3 protein: CASSFSTGNTEAFF